This T cell receptor beta chain derives from a study of PD-1 blockade in classical Hodgkin lymphoma. Turning to the study itself: Patients in the cohort were put on intravenous nivolumab, 3 mg/kg every 2 weeks. Study results and caveats: Repertoire differences lack defined causes, possibly disease activity or prior therapy. Exclusion covered patients beginning nivolumab under 1 year post-ASCT.

Turning to this clone: Its antigen is still unknown.

Some clones are missing from TCRdb's copy, which holds only in-frame ones; the method was immunoSEQ multiplex PCR. The sample records around 18,000 clones, around 80% being singletons. The time point here: cycle 4 day 1 (C4D1), after more than five weeks of nivolumab. Autologous stem cell transplantation was followed by relapse in every patient, and brentuximab vedotin exposure varied. Magnetic negative selection of thawed PBMCs was the method by which CD4+ T cells were purified. Sequenced here: CD4+ T cells from blood, sampled before the fourth cycle of nivolumab. The clonotype originates from a human donor with classical Hodgkin lymphoma.

The CDR3 DNA is TGTGCCAGCAGCCAAAGGGGACAGGGTGGCAATTCACCCCTCCACTTT. Protein product: CASSQRGQGGNSPLHF. The genes are TRBV5-4 and TRBJ1-6; 9 bases line up with TRBD1. CDR1 and CDR2 (germline): SGHNT, YYREEE (reference sequence). The CDR3 has 16 amino acids. J lost 7 bases, V lost 4 bases, and 9 bases had no gene match.